This section outlines one T cell receptor beta chain sequence together with its context. This entry is derived from a study of CD8 T cells in Susac syndrome. This CDR3 has 15 residues. Per germline, CDR1 SSHAT and CDR2 FNYEAQ (reference sequence). TCR beta sequencing covered blood CD8+ and CD4+ T cells. TEMRA cells were enriched by FACS, and CD4+ and CD8+ T cells were negatively isolated. Roughly 0.45 to 1 ug RNA was reverse transcribed with random hexamers. One entry per CDR3 protein, called by TCRdb with MiXCR from the immunoSEQ multiplex PCR reads. The sample shows hundreds of thousands of distinct CDR3 sequences, roughly 81% of them seen only once.

The origin of this receptor is a human donor with multiple sclerosis. This chain connects TRBV7-7 to TRBJ2-5; TRBD2 agrees at 12 bases. Material: CD8+ T cells from PBMCs. CDR3 nucleotide sequence: TGTGCTAGCGGTTTGACTAGCGGGAGAAGGGAGACCCAGTACTTC. It codes for CASGLTSGRRETQYF.